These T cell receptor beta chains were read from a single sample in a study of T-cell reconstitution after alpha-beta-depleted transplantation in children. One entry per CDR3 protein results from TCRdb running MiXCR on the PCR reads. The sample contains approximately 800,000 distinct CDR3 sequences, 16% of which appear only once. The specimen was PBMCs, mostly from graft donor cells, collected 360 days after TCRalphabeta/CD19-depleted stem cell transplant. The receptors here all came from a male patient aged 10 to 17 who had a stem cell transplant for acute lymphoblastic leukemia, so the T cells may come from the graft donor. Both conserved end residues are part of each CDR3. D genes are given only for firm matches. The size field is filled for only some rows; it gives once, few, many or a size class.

CDR3 protein: CASSLTGGSNTEAFF
CDR3 DNA: TGTGCCAGCAGCTTGACAGGGGGCTCGAACACTGAAGCTTTCTTT
J gene: TRBJ1-1
clone size: NA
V gene: TRBV7-9
D gene: TRBD1

CDR3 protein: CASSLYLAGRTDTQYF
CDR3 DNA: TGTGCCAGCAGCTTATATCTAGCGGGAAGGACAGATACGCAGTATTTT
J gene: TRBJ2-3
clone size: many
V gene: TRBV7-2
D gene: TRBD2

CDR3 protein: CASSFRTSGKTGELFF
CDR3 DNA: TGTGCCAGCAGCTTTCGGACTAGCGGGAAAACCGGGGAGCTGTTTTTT
J gene: TRBJ2-2
clone size: NA
V gene: TRBV3-1
D gene: TRBD2

CDR3 protein: CASSLWTGENGYTF
CDR3 DNA: TGTGCCAGCAGCTTATGGACAGGGGAAAATGGCTACACCTTC
J gene: TRBJ1-2
clone size: few
V gene: TRBV11-2
D gene: TRBD1

CDR3 protein: CSVTGLRNTGELFF
CDR3 DNA: TGCAGCGTTACGGGACTAAGGAACACCGGGGAGCTGTTTTTT
J gene: TRBJ2-2
clone size: many
V gene: TRBV29-1
D gene: TRBD2

CDR3 protein: CASSSGQGYSNQPQHF
CDR3 DNA: TGTGCCAGCAGTTCCGGACAGGGGTATAGCAATCAGCCCCAGCATTTT
J gene: TRBJ1-5
clone size: NA
V gene: TRBV28
D gene: TRBD1

CDR3 protein: CASMSYSYNEQFF
CDR3 DNA: TGTGCCAGCATGAGTTATTCCTACAATGAGCAGTTCTTC
J gene: TRBJ2-1
clone size: NA
V gene: TRBV27
D gene: NA

CDR3 protein: CASSVAWGDGSYNEQFF
CDR3 DNA: TGTGCCAGCAGCGTAGCTTGGGGAGATGGCTCCTACAATGAGCAGTTCTTC
J gene: TRBJ2-1
clone size: few
V gene: TRBV9
D gene: NA

CDR3 protein: CASSPRRPIRRGYGYTF
CDR3 DNA: TGTGCCAGCAGTCCCCGGAGACCCATTAGAAGAGGTTATGGCTACACCTTC
J gene: TRBJ1-2
clone size: NA
V gene: TRBV12-3/TRBV12-4
D gene: NA

CDR3 protein: CASSSIILAGPGELFF
CDR3 DNA: TGTGCCAGCAGCTCAATCATACTAGCGGGGCCTGGGGAGCTGTTTTTT
J gene: TRBJ2-2
clone size: NA
V gene: TRBV11-2
D gene: TRBD2

CDR3 protein: CASSQYVYNEQFF
CDR3 DNA: TGTGCCAGCAGCCAATACGTCTACAATGAGCAGTTCTTC
J gene: TRBJ2-1
clone size: NA
V gene: TRBV14
D gene: NA

CDR3 protein: CASRQRPGESDYGYTF
CDR3 DNA: TGTGCCAGCAGGCAACGACCGGGGGAGAGTGACTATGGCTACACCTTC
J gene: TRBJ1-2
clone size: NA
V gene: TRBV12-3/TRBV12-4
D gene: NA

CDR3 protein: CASSSPRDGNTGELFF
CDR3 DNA: TGTGCCAGCAGCTCCCCCCGGGACGGGAACACCGGGGAGCTGTTTTTT
J gene: TRBJ2-2
clone size: few
V gene: TRBV6-1
D gene: NA

CDR3 protein: CASSPQGALSGANVLTF
CDR3 DNA: TGTGCCAGCAGCCCACAGGGGGCCCTCTCTGGGGCCAACGTCCTGACTTTC
J gene: TRBJ2-6
clone size: few
V gene: TRBV9
D gene: TRBD1

CDR3 protein: CSAREGGPSYEQYF
CDR3 DNA: TGCAGTGCTAGAGAGGGGGGCCCCTCCTACGAGCAGTACTTC
J gene: TRBJ2-7
clone size: NA
V gene: TRBV20-1
D gene: NA

CDR3 protein: CASSHFPTLNTEAFF
CDR3 DNA: TGCGCCAGCAGCCACTTTCCTACCCTAAACACTGAAGCTTTCTTT
J gene: TRBJ1-1
clone size: NA
V gene: TRBV4-1
D gene: NA

CDR3 protein: CAWSGRDRYYGYTF
CDR3 DNA: TGTGCCTGGAGTGGCCGGGACCGCTACTATGGCTACACCTTC
J gene: TRBJ1-2
clone size: NA
V gene: TRBV30
D gene: NA

CDR3 protein: CARFQNQREGSGANVLTF
CDR3 DNA: TGCGCCAGGTTTCAGAATCAGCGGGAGGGTTCTGGGGCCAACGTCCTGACTTTC
J gene: TRBJ2-6
clone size: once
V gene: TRBV5-1
D gene: TRBD2

CDR3 protein: CASSPEGLAGVYEQYF
CDR3 DNA: TGTGCCAGCAGCCCCGAGGGACTAGCGGGAGTGTACGAGCAGTACTTC
J gene: TRBJ2-7
clone size: few
V gene: TRBV11-2
D gene: TRBD2

CDR3 protein: CASSVLPSGRQYF
CDR3 DNA: TGTGCCAGCAGTGTACTTCCTAGCGGGAGGCAGTATTTT
J gene: TRBJ2-3
clone size: many
V gene: TRBV2
D gene: TRBD2

CDR3 protein: CASSAPGGSDTGELFF
CDR3 DNA: TGTGCCAGCAGCGCCCCGGGAGGGTCGGACACCGGGGAGCTGTTTTTT
J gene: TRBJ2-2
clone size: few
V gene: TRBV9
D gene: TRBD2

CDR3 protein: CASSFRGAGGPGTGELFF
CDR3 DNA: TGTGCCAGCAGCTTCCGTGGAGCGGGAGGGCCGGGCACCGGGGAGCTGTTTTTT
J gene: TRBJ2-2
clone size: many
V gene: TRBV11-2
D gene: TRBD2